Sequencing of this T cell receptor (beta chain) was carried out in a study of cytomegalovirus exposure and HLA in healthy donors. Whole-study context: Researchers found that roughly 81% of 398 genotyped donors fell within the Caucasian-associated ancestry cluster.

60 Vbeta and 13 Jbeta primers were used in PCR. This table comes from immunoSEQ multiplex PCR, and its TCRdb copy is limited to in-frame clones, with some not included. The data contain roughly 120,000 clones, just under 75% of them singletons. Trimming cost V 2 bases and J 8 bases; bases outside gene matches: 11. Germline CDR1 is SGHVS and CDR2 is FQNEAQ. The length of the CDR3 is 17 residues. The receptor comes from a man between 40 and 49 years old in good health and CMV-seropositive. Sequenced sample: PBMCs. The chain carries TRBV7-8 and TRBJ2-1, with 11 nucleotides matching TRBD2. The CDR3, as DNA: TGTGCCAGCAGCTTATTAGCGGGAGGGCCGGGATGGTATGAGCAGTTCTTC. Residues: CASSLLAGGPGWYEQFF.